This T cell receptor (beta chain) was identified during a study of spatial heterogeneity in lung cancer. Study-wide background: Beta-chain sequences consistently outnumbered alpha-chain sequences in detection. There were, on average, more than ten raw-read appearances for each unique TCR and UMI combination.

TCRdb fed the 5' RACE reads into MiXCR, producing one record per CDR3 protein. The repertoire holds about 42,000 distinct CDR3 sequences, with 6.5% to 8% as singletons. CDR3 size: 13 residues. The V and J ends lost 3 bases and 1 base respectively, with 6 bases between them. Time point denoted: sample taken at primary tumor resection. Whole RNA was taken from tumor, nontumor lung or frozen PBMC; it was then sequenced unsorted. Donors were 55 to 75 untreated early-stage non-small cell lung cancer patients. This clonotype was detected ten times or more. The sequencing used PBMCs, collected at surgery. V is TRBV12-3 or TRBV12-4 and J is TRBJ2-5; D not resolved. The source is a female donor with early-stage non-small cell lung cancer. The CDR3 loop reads CASSFGSQETQYF. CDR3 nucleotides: TGTGCCAGCAGTTTTGGGTCCCAAGAGACCCAGTACTTC.